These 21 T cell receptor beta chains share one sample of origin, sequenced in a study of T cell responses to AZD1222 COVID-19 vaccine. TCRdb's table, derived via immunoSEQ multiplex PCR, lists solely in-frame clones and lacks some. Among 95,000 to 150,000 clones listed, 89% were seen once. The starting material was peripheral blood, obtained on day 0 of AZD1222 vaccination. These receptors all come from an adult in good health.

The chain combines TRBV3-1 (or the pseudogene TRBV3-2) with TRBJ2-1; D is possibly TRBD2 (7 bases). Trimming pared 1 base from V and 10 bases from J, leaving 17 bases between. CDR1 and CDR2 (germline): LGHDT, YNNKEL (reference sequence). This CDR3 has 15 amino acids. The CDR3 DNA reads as TGTGCCAGCAGCCAAGGGCAGGGGACTACCAGCGAGCAGTTCTTC. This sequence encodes CASSQGQGTTSEQFF.

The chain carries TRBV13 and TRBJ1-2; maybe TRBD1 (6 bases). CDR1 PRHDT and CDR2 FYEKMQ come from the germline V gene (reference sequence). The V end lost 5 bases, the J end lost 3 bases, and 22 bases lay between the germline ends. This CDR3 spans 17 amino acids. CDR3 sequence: CASSPVRAPEGDYGYTF. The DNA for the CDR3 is TGTGCCAGCAGCCCTGTCAGGGCCCCGGAGGGGGACTATGGCTACACCTTC.

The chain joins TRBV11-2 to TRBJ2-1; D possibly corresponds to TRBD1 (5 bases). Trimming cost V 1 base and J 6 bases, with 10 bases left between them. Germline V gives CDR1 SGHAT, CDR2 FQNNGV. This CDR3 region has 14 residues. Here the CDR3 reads CASSLAGPFNEQFF. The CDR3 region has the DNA TGTGCCAGCAGCTTAGCAGGGCCTTTCAATGAGCAGTTCTTC.

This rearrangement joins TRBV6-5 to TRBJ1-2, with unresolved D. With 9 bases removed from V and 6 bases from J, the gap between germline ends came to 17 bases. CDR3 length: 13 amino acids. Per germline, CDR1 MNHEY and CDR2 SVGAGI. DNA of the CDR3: TGTGCCAGTCAACGCCCCGACAAGGATGGCTACACCTTC. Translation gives CASQRPDKDGYTF.

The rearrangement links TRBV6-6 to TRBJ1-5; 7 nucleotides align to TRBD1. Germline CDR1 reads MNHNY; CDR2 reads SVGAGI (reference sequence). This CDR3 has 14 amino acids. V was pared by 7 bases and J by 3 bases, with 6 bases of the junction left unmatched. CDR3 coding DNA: TGTGCCAGCACCCACAGGGGATACAATCAGCCCCAGCATTTT. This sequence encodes CASTHRGYNQPQHF.

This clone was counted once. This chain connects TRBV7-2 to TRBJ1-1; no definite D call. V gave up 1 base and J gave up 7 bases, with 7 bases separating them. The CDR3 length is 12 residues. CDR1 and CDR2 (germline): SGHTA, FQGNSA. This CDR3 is CASSLDRYEAFF. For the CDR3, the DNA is TGTGCCAGCAGCTTAGATCGGTATGAAGCTTTCTTT.

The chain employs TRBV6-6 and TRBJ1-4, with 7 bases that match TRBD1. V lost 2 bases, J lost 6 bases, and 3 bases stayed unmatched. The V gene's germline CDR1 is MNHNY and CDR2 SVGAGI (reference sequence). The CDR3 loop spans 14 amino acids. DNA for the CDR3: TGTGCCAGCAGTTACGACAGGGTTTATGAAAAACTGTTTTTT. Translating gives CASSYDRVYEKLFF.

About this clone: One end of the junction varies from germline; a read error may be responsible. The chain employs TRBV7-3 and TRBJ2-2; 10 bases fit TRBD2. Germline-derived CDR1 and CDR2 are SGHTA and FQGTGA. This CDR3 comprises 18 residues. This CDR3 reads CASSPYVLAGANTGELFF. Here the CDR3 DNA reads TGTGCCAGCAGCCCCTATGTCCTAGCGGGAGCGAATACCGGGGAGCTGTTTTTT.

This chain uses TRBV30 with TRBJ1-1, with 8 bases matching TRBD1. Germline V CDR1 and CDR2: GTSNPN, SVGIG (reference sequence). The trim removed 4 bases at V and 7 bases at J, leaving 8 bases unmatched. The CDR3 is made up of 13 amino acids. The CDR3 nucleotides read TGTGCCTGGATTCCGGACAGGGAAAGTGAAGCTTTCTTT. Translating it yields CAWIPDRESEAFF. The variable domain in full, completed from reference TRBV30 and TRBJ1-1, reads SQTIHQWPATLVQPVGSPLSLECTVEGTSNPNLYWYRQAAGRGLQLLFYSVGIGQISSEVPQNLSASRPQDRQFILSSKKLLLSDSGFYLCAWIPDRESEAFFGQGTRLTVV.

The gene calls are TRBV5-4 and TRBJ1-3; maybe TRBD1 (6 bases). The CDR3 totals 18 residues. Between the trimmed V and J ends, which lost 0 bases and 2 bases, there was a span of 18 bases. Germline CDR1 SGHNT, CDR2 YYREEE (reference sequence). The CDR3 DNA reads TGTGCCAGCAGCTTGGAAGGGGCTCAGGGGCACACTGGAAACACCATATATTTT. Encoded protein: CASSLEGAQGHTGNTIYF.

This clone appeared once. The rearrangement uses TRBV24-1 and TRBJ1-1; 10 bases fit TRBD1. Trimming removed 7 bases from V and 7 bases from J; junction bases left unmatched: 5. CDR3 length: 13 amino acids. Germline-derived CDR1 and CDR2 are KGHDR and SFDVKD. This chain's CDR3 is CATRLTGGGEAFF. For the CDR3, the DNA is TGTGCCACCAGACTGACAGGGGGCGGTGAAGCTTTCTTT.

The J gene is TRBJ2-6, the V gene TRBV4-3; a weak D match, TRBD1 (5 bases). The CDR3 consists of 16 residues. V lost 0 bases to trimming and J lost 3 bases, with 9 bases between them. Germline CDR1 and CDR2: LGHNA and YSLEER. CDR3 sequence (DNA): TGCGCCAGCAGCCAAGAAGTGGGGCTTGGGGCCAACGTCCTGACTTTC. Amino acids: CASSQEVGLGANVLTF.

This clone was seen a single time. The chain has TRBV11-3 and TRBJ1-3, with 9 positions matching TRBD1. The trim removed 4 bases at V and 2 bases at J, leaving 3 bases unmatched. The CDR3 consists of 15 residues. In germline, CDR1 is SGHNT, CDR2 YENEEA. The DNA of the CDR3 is TGTGCCAGCAGCTGGGGGACAGGGACTGGAAACACCATATATTTT. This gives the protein CASSWGTGTGNTIYF.

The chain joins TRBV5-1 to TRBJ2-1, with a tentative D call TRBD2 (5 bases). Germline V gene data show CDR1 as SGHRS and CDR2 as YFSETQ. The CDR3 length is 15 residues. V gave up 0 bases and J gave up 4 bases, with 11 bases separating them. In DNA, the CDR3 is TGCGCCAGCAGCTTGGGGGCAGGCGGGTACAATGAGCAGTTCTTC. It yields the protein CASSLGAGGYNEQFF.

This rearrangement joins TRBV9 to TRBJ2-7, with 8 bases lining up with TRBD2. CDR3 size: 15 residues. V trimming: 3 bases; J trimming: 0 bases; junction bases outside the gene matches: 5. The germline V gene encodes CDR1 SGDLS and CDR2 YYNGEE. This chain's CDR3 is CASSEGGTSSYEQYF. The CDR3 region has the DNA TGTGCCAGCAGCGAGGGCGGGACTAGCTCCTACGAGCAGTACTTC.

For the CDR3, the DNA is TGTGCCACCAGTGATTTTGACTCCAATGAGCAGTTCTTC. It specifies CATSDFDSNEQFF. The rearrangement joins TRBV24-1 to TRBJ2-1; no reliable D call. Trimming shortened V by 1 base and J by 6 bases, and 6 bases separated the two germline ends. Germline V lookup: CDR1 KGHDR, CDR2 SFDVKD. This CDR3 contains 13 residues.

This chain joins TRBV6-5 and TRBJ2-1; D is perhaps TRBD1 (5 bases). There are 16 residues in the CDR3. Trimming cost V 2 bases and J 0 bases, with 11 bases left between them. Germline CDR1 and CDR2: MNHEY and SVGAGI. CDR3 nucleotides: TGTGCCAGCAGTTACCCAGGGCCAAGCTCCTACAATGAGCAGTTCTTC. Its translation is CASSYPGPSSYNEQFF.

Written as DNA, the CDR3 is TGCGCCAGCAGCCAAGATCGAAGGCGGAGCTCCTACAATGAGCAGTTCTTC. Amino acids: CASSQDRRRSSYNEQFF. V is TRBV4-1 and J is TRBJ2-1; D uncertain. The CDR3 extends over 17 amino acids. V was trimmed by 0 bases and J by 0 bases, leaving 12 bases between them. Germline V gives CDR1 MGHRA, CDR2 YSYEKL.

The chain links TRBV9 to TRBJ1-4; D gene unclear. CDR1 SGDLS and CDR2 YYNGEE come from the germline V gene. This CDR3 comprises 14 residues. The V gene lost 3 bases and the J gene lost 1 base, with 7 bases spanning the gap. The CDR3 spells CASSARVTNEKLFF. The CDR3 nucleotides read TGTGCCAGCAGCGCCCGGGTAACTAATGAAAAACTGTTTTTT. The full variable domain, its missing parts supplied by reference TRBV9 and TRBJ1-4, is DSGVTQTPKHLITATGQRVTLRCSPRSGDLSVYWYQQSLDQGLQFLIQYYNGEERAKGNILERFSAQQFPDLHSELNLSSLELGDSALYFCASSARVTNEKLFFGSGTQLSVL.

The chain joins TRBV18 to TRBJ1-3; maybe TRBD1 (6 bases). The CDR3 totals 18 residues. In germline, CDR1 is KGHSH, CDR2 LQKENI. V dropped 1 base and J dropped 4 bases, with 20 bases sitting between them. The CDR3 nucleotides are TGTGCCAGCTCACCACGGGCCACGACAGGTTCTTCAGGAAACACCATATATTTT. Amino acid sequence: CASSPRATTGSSGNTIYF.

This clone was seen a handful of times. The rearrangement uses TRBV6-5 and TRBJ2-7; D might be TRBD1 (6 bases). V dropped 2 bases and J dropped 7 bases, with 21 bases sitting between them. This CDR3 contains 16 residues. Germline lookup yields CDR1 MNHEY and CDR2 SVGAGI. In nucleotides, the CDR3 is TGTGCCAGCAGTTACGCAAACAGGGAACCCCATCTGGAGCAGTACTTC. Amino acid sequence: CASSYANREPHLEQYF.